One and the same sample provided the 17 T cell receptor beta chains below, sequenced in a study of blood T cell repertoires in COVID-19. Measured with immunoSEQ multiplex PCR; TCRdb has only the in-frame clones, and not every one. Of approximately 240,000 clones in the sample, 80% to 90% were seen once. The material sequenced was PBMCs or T cells enriched from blood (not recorded which). These TCRs come from a woman in her late teens or twenties in a cohort exposed to, infected with or recovered from COVID-19 (not recorded which).

The gene calls are TRBV3-1 (or the pseudogene TRBV3-2) and TRBJ1-2; 8 bases line up with TRBD1. CDR3 length: 18 amino acids. The germline CDR1 and CDR2 sequences are LGHDT and YNNKEL (reference sequence). After removal of 3 bases from V and 0 bases from J, the junction contained 12 bases not matched to a gene. This CDR3 is CASSQHGQGGSSNYGYTF. As DNA, the CDR3 is TGTGCCAGCAGCCAGCATGGACAGGGAGGTAGTTCTAACTATGGCTACACCTTC.

The V gene is TRBV11-3, the J gene TRBJ1-1; weak D call: TRBD1 (6 bases). The CDR3 length is 14 residues. Germline CDR1 and CDR2: SGHNT and YENEEA. Between the trimmed V and J ends, which lost 5 bases and 2 bases, there was a span of 12 bases. The CDR3 region has the DNA TGTGCCAGCAGCCCCCGAGGGGGTAACACTGAAGCTTTCTTT. The encoded protein is CASSPRGGNTEAFF.

This rearrangement joins TRBV19 to TRBJ2-2, with D unresolved. The CDR3 has 14 amino acids. Looked up from germline, CDR1 is LNHDA and CDR2 is SQIVND (reference sequence). Trimming pared 3 bases from V and 3 bases from J, leaving 8 bases between. The CDR3 here is CASSIITHTGELFF. The CDR3 DNA sequence: TGTGCCAGTAGTATTATCACACACACCGGGGAGCTGTTTTTT.

CDR3 in DNA: TGTGCCAGCAGAGCCCCGGGGGGCAGGGATTTCAATCAGCCCCAGCATTTT. It yields the protein CASRAPGGRDFNQPQHF. The chain joins TRBV2 to TRBJ1-5; possibly TRBD1 for D (6 bases). The CDR3 contains 17 residues. Trimming pared 6 bases from V and 3 bases from J, leaving 21 bases between. Germline V gene sequence: CDR1 SNHLY, CDR2 FYNNEI.

The V call is TRBV5-5, the J call TRBJ2-1; maybe TRBD1 (7 bases). Germline assignment: CDR1 SGHKS and CDR2 YYEKEE (reference sequence). The CDR3 spans 13 residues. V lost 1 base to trimming and J lost 8 bases, with 10 bases between them. CDR3 in DNA: TGTGCCAGCAGCTTGCCCAGGGGGGATGAGCAGTTCTTC. The encoded protein is CASSLPRGDEQFF.

CDR3 coding DNA: TGTGCCAGCAGCCTCGGGCTAGCGGGGACCAGGGGCACAGATACGCAGTATTTT. Amino acid sequence: CASSLGLAGTRGTDTQYF. The chain employs TRBV5-4 and TRBJ2-3; 9 positions agree with TRBD2. The CDR3 runs 18 residues. V lost 4 bases, J lost 1 base, and 13 bases stayed unmatched. Per germline, CDR1 SGHNT and CDR2 YYREEE (reference sequence).

The rearrangement uses TRBV2 and TRBJ2-3; D perhaps matches TRBD2 (5 bases). Between the trimmed V and J ends, which lost 6 bases and 3 bases, there was a span of 7 bases. Per the germline V gene, CDR1 is SNHLY and CDR2 is FYNNEI. The CDR3 runs to 12 residues. CDR3 nucleotides: TGTGCCAGCAGAAGACTAACAGATACGCAGTATTTT. It specifies CASRRLTDTQYF.

The chain has TRBV2 and TRBJ1-1, with no clear D. The CDR3 contains 15 residues. Germline V gives CDR1 SNHLY, CDR2 FYNNEI. The V end lost 5 bases, the J end lost 1 base, and 14 bases lay between the germline ends. The CDR3 DNA reads as TGTGCCAGCAGTCGAGGCGGAGGAGAGAACACTGAAGCTTTCTTT. It specifies CASSRGGGENTEAFF.

The chain carries TRBV4-1 and TRBJ2-1; TRBD2 agrees at 9 bases. CDR1 MGHRA and CDR2 YSYEKL come from the germline V gene. The CDR3 sequence is 18 residues long. The J segment lost 4 bases and the V segment lost 2 bases, leaving 12 bases of the junction unmatched. The DNA of the CDR3 is TGCGCCAGCAGCCAATCCTTAGCGGGAGCGGGGATATACAATGAGCAGTTCTTC. It encodes CASSQSLAGAGIYNEQFF.

The chain uses TRBV7-9 and TRBJ2-3; TRBD2 agrees at 8 bases. The V segment lost 4 bases and the J segment 1 base; nucleotides outside the gene matches: 4. Germline values: CDR1 SEHNR, CDR2 FQNEAQ (reference sequence). The CDR3 length is 15 residues. CDR3 DNA: TGTGCCAGCAGCTCCAGCGGGAGAGGCACAGATACGCAGTATTTT. Translation gives CASSSSGRGTDTQYF.

This clone was observed a single time. The chain recombines TRBV5-1 with TRBJ1-6; maybe TRBD1 (6 bases). V shed 4 bases and J shed 14 bases, with 13 bases lying between them. This CDR3 has 12 residues. Germline-derived CDR1 and CDR2 are SGHRS and YFSETQ. CDR3 protein: CASSRDGQTLHF. The CDR3 nucleotides are TGCGCCAGCAGCCGAGATGGACAGACCCTCCACTTT.

The chain employs TRBV5-1 and TRBJ2-1; 12 bases line up with TRBD2. This CDR3 spans 15 amino acids. V trimming: 4 bases; J trimming: 4 bases; junction bases outside the gene matches: 3. Per the germline V gene, CDR1 is SGHRS and CDR2 is YFSETQ. CDR3 nucleotide sequence: TGCGCCAGCAGCCCTGGGACTAGCGGGTACAATGAGCAGTTCTTC. Encoded protein: CASSPGTSGYNEQFF.

This clone was observed a few times. The chain is built from TRBV2 and TRBJ1-2; D not certain. The CDR3 totals 13 residues. The V gene's germline CDR1 is SNHLY and CDR2 FYNNEI. The V gene lost 5 bases and the J gene lost 3 bases, with 10 bases spanning the gap. The CDR3, as DNA: TGTGCCAGCAGTTCCCGGGGTGACTATGGCTACACCTTC. Translated, it gives CASSSRGDYGYTF.

The rearrangement links TRBV6-5 to TRBJ1-1, with a weak D call TRBD1 (6 bases). This CDR3 is built from 15 residues. Germline loops: CDR1 MNHEY, CDR2 SVGAGI. The V end was cut by 0 bases, the J end by 2 bases, with 10 bases between. As DNA, the CDR3 is TGTGCCAGCAGTTACTCGTCAGGGACAAACACTGAAGCTTTCTTT. Amino acids: CASSYSSGTNTEAFF.

In its sample, this clone was seen once. The rearrangement links TRBV9 to TRBJ2-3; 9 bases agree with TRBD2. The germline V gene has CDR1 SGDLS and CDR2 YYNGEE. The J segment lost 5 bases and the V segment lost 0 bases, leaving 4 bases of the junction unmatched. The CDR3 runs to 15 residues. CDR3 residues: CASSVEAGGVDTQYF. In DNA form, the CDR3 reads TGTGCCAGCAGCGTAGAGGCGGGAGGGGTAGATACGCAGTATTTT. The whole variable domain, remainder taken from reference TRBV9 and TRBJ2-3, is DSGVTQTPKHLITATGQRVTLRCSPRSGDLSVYWYQQSLDQGLQFLIQYYNGEERAKGNILERFSAQQFPDLHSELNLSSLELGDSALYFCASSVEAGGVDTQYFGPGTRLTVL.

The J gene is TRBJ2-3, the V gene TRBV20-1; the match to TRBD2 covers 8 bases. The trim removed 3 bases at V and 2 bases at J, leaving 10 bases unmatched. Per germline, CDR1 DFQATT and CDR2 SNEGSKA (reference sequence). The CDR3 contains 16 residues. In DNA form, the CDR3 reads TGCAGTGCTAGTCCCAGCGGGAGATTAAACACAGATACGCAGTATTTT. Its protein product is CSASPSGRLNTDTQYF.

The chain uses TRBV5-8 and TRBJ1-2; no firm D call. The CDR3 has 16 residues. In germline, CDR1 is SGHTS, CDR2 YDEGEE. Between the trimmed V and J ends, which lost 4 bases and 4 bases, there was a span of 20 bases. CDR3 amino acids: CASSLGFSRSVYGYTF. The CDR3 DNA is TGTGCCAGCAGCCTAGGCTTTTCTCGGTCGGTCTATGGCTACACCTTC. Supplemented by reference TRBV5-8 and TRBJ1-2, the full variable domain reads EAGVTQSPTHLIKTRGQQATLRCSPISGHTSVYWYQQALGLGLQFLLWYDEGEERNRGNFPPRFSGRQFPNYSSELNVNALELEDSALYLCASSLGFSRSVYGYTFGSGTRLTVV.